Listed below are T cell receptor beta chains from one sample, sequenced in a study of beta chain features in type 1 diabetes. Assay used: immunoSEQ multiplex PCR; TCRdb lists only in-frame clones, some missing. The profile covers around 710,000 clones, with around 11% appearing a single time and 0.09% to 0.15% taken by the ten largest. The sample taken for sequencing was naive CD4+ T cells from blood. The receptors stem from a young man with type 1 diabetes. The CDR3 runs from the conserved cysteine through the conserved F or W. A D gene is named only where the DNA matches it firmly. A row's size may be missing; if present it is once, few, many or a size class.

TRBV16	TRBJ1-1	15	.	few	TGTGCCAGCAGCCCTTCGGGGTCCAGGGGAACTGAAGCTTTCTTT	CASSPSGSRGTEAFF
TRBV27	TRBJ2-3	15	TRBD1	few	TGTGCCAGCTACGGCGGCAGGGGGCGGGAAGATACGCAGTATTTT	CASYGGRGREDTQYF
TRBV29-1	TRBJ2-1	11	.	.	TGCAGCGTTGTGGGCGGGAATGAGCAGTTCTTC	CSVVGGNEQFF
TRBV6-5	TRBJ1-2	14	.	few	TGTGCCAGCAGATCCCCGGGGGTCCGCTATGGCTACACCTTC	CASRSPGVRYGYTF
TRBV4-3	TRBJ1-2	13	.	few	TGCGCCAGCAGCCAAGACGGATCACGGGGCTACACCTTC	CASSQDGSRGYTF
TRBV30	TRBJ1-6	19	TRBD1	few	TGTGCCTGGAGTGTACTGGCCGGGACAGGGGGAAGAGGGGATTCACCCCTCCACTTT	CAWSVLAGTGGRGDSPLHF
TRBV9	TRBJ2-2	15	.	few	TGTGCCAGCAGCTTCCTGGGCTCGAACACCGGGGAGCTGTTTTTT	CASSFLGSNTGELFF
TRBV4-3	TRBJ2-2	20	TRBD2	few	TGCGCCAGCAGCCCTACCGGGACTAGCGGGGGCAAAGTGAACACCGGGGAGCTGTTTTTT	CASSPTGTSGGKVNTGELFF
TRBV6-5	TRBJ2-1	14	.	.	TGTGCCAGCAGGAAGGATAGGGGGTCGTATGAGCAGTTCTTC	CASRKDRGSYEQFF
TRBV2	TRBJ1-2	13	.	.	TGTGCCAGCACCCGGGGACGGGCCTATGGCTACACCTTC	CASTRGRAYGYTF
TRBV29-1	TRBJ2-3	14	.	.	TGCAGCGTTCAGGCCACAGCTAGCACAGATACGCAGTATTTT	CSVQATASTDTQYF
TRBV7-9	TRBJ2-7	13	.	.	TGTGCCAGCAGCCTTGACACCCTCTACGAGCAGTACTTC	CASSLDTLYEQYF
TRBV18	TRBJ2-3	16	.	few	TGTGCCAGCTCACCAACAGGGTCAGACCCCACAGATACGCAGTATTTT	CASSPTGSDPTDTQYF
TRBV11-2	TRBJ1-1	12	.	.	TGTGCCTGCCGGGGGGTCGGGACTGAAGCTTTCTTT	CACRGVGTEAFF
TRBV29-1	TRBJ2-4	12	TRBD1	few	TGCAGCGCTCGGCAGGGGGCAAACATTCAGTACTTC	CSARQGANIQYF
TRBV2	TRBJ2-1	16	TRBD1	.	TGTGCCAGCAGTATCTACGGACAGGAACTTTACAATGAGCAGTTCTTC	CASSIYGQELYNEQFF
TRBV5-4	TRBJ2-1	16	TRBD2	.	TGTGCCAGCAGCTTGGGCGGGGGGGCCATCTACAATGAGCAGTTCTTC	CASSLGGGAIYNEQFF
TRBV21-1	TRBJ1-4	13	.	many	TGTGCCAGCAGCAAAGCCCTCGTTGACGCCGGCTTTTTT	CASSKALVDAGFF